A single sample is the source of the 31 T cell receptor beta chains below, sequenced in a study of cytomegalovirus exposure and HLA in healthy donors. The table came from immunoSEQ multiplex PCR; TCRdb's copy has only in-frame clones and leaves some out. The data hold some 180,000 clones, with about nine tenths observed a single time. The sample comprised PBMCs. The receptors here all came from a man younger than 40 in good health and CMV-seropositive.

This CDR3 is CASSVGRDEQFF. DNA for the CDR3: TGTGCCAGCAGCGTAGGTCGAGATGAGCAGTTCTTC. The chain recombines TRBV9 with TRBJ2-1; D is ambiguous. Trimming left V 0 bases short and J 8 bases short, with 6 bases between. The CDR3 runs to 12 residues. Germline V lookup: CDR1 SGDLS, CDR2 YYNGEE.

The chain combines TRBV29-1 with TRBJ2-5; weak D call: TRBD2 (6 bases). Germline values: CDR1 SQVTM, CDR2 ANQGSEA. The V end lost 7 bases, the J end lost 4 bases, and 22 bases lay between the germline ends. This CDR3 has 15 amino acids. CDR3 residues: CSGAGLGGVTETQYF. The CDR3 DNA reads TGCAGCGGTGCGGGGCTGGGTGGCGTTACAGAGACCCAGTACTTC.

The chain has TRBV11-1 and TRBJ2-5, with 8 bases aligning to TRBD1. From germline, CDR1 is SGHAT and CDR2 FQDESV (reference sequence). The CDR3 contains 14 residues. The trim removed 3 bases at V and 1 base at J, leaving 1 base unmatched. The CDR3 nucleotides are TGTGCCAGCAGCTTGGGACAGGCCCAAGAGACCCAGTACTTC. This sequence encodes CASSLGQAQETQYF.

V usage is TRBV4-1 and J usage is TRBJ1-3; no definite D call. This CDR3 is 15 amino acids long. V was shortened by 5 bases and J by 8 bases, with 19 bases between the two germline ends. Germline CDR1 MGHRA, CDR2 YSYEKL. CDR3 region: CASSGETSLRYTIYF. The CDR3 DNA sequence: TGCGCCAGCAGCGGGGAGACCTCCCTCCGCTACACCATATATTTT.

The V gene is TRBV27, the J gene TRBJ2-3; no reliable D call. In germline, CDR1 is MNHEY, CDR2 SMNVEV (reference sequence). This CDR3 region has 16 residues. Trimming removed 0 bases at V and 7 bases at J, with 17 bases between. For the CDR3, the DNA is TGTGCCAGCAGTTTATCCGCTAGGGCTCAAGGTTATACGCAGTATTTT. Its translation: CASSLSARAQGYTQYF.

V gene TRBV6-6 combines with J gene TRBJ2-5; D gene unclear. Germline loops: CDR1 MNHNY, CDR2 SVGAGI (reference sequence). The CDR3 consists of 15 residues. Trimming cost V 5 bases and J 5 bases, with 18 bases left between them. The CDR3 protein is CASSTPGSSRETQYF. The CDR3, as DNA: TGTGCCAGCAGTACCCCAGGAAGTAGTCGGGAGACCCAGTACTTC.

This chain joins TRBV30 and TRBJ1-2; perhaps TRBD1 as D (5 bases). Germline V gene lookup returns CDR1 GTSNPN and CDR2 SVGIG (reference sequence). CDR3 length: 13 residues. V was cut by 5 bases and J by 4 bases, with 14 bases left in between. CDR3 sequence: CAWGGGITYGYTF. DNA for the CDR3: TGTGCCTGGGGGGGAGGAATCACCTATGGCTACACCTTC.

The rearrangement joins TRBV12-5 to TRBJ1-6, with D possibly matching TRBD1 (5 bases). This CDR3 spans 14 amino acids. Looked up from germline, CDR1 is LGHNT and CDR2 is FRNRAP. V lost 4 bases to trimming and J lost 10 bases, with 14 bases between them. The CDR3 sequence: CASGSQGLWSPLHF. The CDR3 DNA reads TGTGCTAGTGGTTCCCAGGGATTGTGGTCACCCCTCCACTTT.

The chain uses TRBV27 and TRBJ1-2, with D uncertain. Between the trimmed V and J ends, which lost 7 bases and 4 bases, there was a span of 10 bases. The CDR3 loop spans 12 amino acids. Germline loops: CDR1 MNHEY, CDR2 SMNVEV (reference sequence). CDR3 sequence: CASKKGPYGYTF. The CDR3 DNA follows: TGTGCCAGCAAAAAAGGGCCCTATGGCTACACCTTC.

The chain is built from TRBV29-1 and TRBJ1-2; 7 bases align to TRBD1. Germline-derived CDR1 and CDR2 are SQVTM and ANQGSEA. The CDR3 is 15 amino acids. Unmatched junction bases numbered 13, after V lost 7 bases and J lost 2 bases. The CDR3 protein is CSAPTWDSRNYGYTF. DNA for the CDR3: TGCAGCGCCCCAACCTGGGACAGCCGGAACTATGGCTACACCTTC.

The J gene is TRBJ2-3, the V gene TRBV9; 10 positions agree with TRBD2. There are 16 residues in the CDR3. Germline trimming cut 4 bases from V and 3 bases from J; bases unmatched to any gene: 8. CDR1 SGDLS and CDR2 YYNGEE come from the germline V gene. The CDR3, as DNA: TGTGCCAGCAGCTCGACTAGCGGGCATGTGACAGATACGCAGTATTTT. This sequence encodes CASSSTSGHVTDTQYF.

The chain couples TRBV6-6 to TRBJ2-7; possibly TRBD1 or TRBD2 for D (5 bases each). V was clipped by 3 bases and J by 3 bases, with 12 bases between them. This CDR3 spans 14 amino acids. In germline, CDR1 is MNHNY, CDR2 SVGAGI (reference sequence). The CDR3 loop reads CASSYWDGDYEQYF. The DNA for the CDR3 is TGTGCCAGCAGTTATTGGGACGGAGACTACGAGCAGTACTTC.

The count of this clone is one. The DNA of the CDR3 is TGCAGTGCTGGGGTCAACGATGGCTACACCTTC. It yields the protein CSAGVNDGYTF. The chain is built from TRBV20-1 and TRBJ1-2, with unresolved D. Trimming left V 5 bases short and J 6 bases short, with 10 bases between. Germline-derived CDR1 and CDR2 are DFQATT and SNEGSKA (reference sequence). This CDR3 comprises 11 residues.

J is TRBJ2-2 and V is TRBV7-8, with 13 bases fitting TRBD2. This CDR3 comprises 16 residues. In germline, CDR1 is SGHVS, CDR2 FQNEAQ. V was clipped by 5 bases and J by 0 bases; unmatched bases: 0. CDR3: CASSGTSGANTGELFF. CDR3 in DNA: TGTGCCAGCAGCGGGACTAGCGGGGCGAACACCGGGGAGCTGTTTTTT.

Worth noting for this clone: Other DNA sequences in this specimen translate into the identical CDR3. The chain joins TRBV5-4 to TRBJ2-7; D perhaps matches TRBD2 (6 bases). Germline V gene lookup returns CDR1 SGHNT and CDR2 YYREEE (reference sequence). Trimming shortened V by 0 bases and J by 2 bases, and 9 bases separated the two germline ends. CDR3 length: 14 residues. The CDR3 DNA sequence: TGTGCCAGCAGCTTGGGGGACTCGACCTACGAGCAGTACTTC. The encoded protein is CASSLGDSTYEQYF. Complete variable domain (other parts from reference TRBV5-4 and TRBJ2-7): ETGVTQSPTHLIKTRGQQVTLRCSSQSGHNTVSWYQQALGQGPQFIFQYYREEENGRGNFPPRFSGLQFPNYSSELNVNALELDDSALYLCASSLGDSTYEQYFGPGTRLTVT.

The chain uses TRBV5-1 and TRBJ1-3, with D unresolved. V was cut by 1 base and J by 0 bases, with 5 bases left in between. Germline V CDR1 and CDR2: SGHRS, YFSETQ. This CDR3 has 14 amino acids. The CDR3 protein is CASSLQDSGNTIYF. The CDR3 nucleotides read TGCGCCAGCAGCTTGCAGGACTCTGGAAACACCATATATTTT.

The gene calls are TRBV7-2 and TRBJ1-4; no definite D call. CDR3 length: 14 residues. CDR1 is SGHTA, CDR2 FQGNSA, per germline. Trimming took off 4 bases at V and 7 bases at J, with 13 bases between the two ends. The CDR3 spells CASSSVPASEKLFF. The DNA for the CDR3 is TGTGCCAGCAGCTCAGTACCAGCTAGTGAAAAACTGTTTTTT.

The V gene is TRBV2, the J gene TRBJ2-1; no definite D call. Trimming shortened V by 5 bases and J by 4 bases, and 9 bases separated the two germline ends. Germline V gene lookup returns CDR1 SNHLY and CDR2 FYNNEI. The CDR3 is 13 residues long. Written as DNA, the CDR3 is TGTGCCAGCAGTCTCCAGATTTACAATGAGCAGTTCTTC. This gives the protein CASSLQIYNEQFF.

A single count supports this clone. The chain carries TRBV6-5 and TRBJ2-7; unclear D gene. V lost 5 bases to trimming and J lost 1 base, with 12 bases between them. The CDR3 is 14 amino acids. CDR1 is MNHEY, CDR2 SVGAGI, per germline. The CDR3, as DNA: TGTGCCAGCAGTACCCCGGACCGATCCTACGAGCAGTACTTC. It yields the protein CASSTPDRSYEQYF.

The CDR3 bases are TGCGCCAGCAGCCCTCCGGACAGGGCTACTGAAGCTTTCTTT. This sequence encodes CASSPPDRATEAFF. The chain is built from TRBV5-1 and TRBJ1-1; 8 bases line up with TRBD1. This CDR3 contains 14 residues. V dropped 4 bases and J dropped 5; count of bases not matched to a gene: 7. Per germline, CDR1 SGHRS and CDR2 YFSETQ. Variable domain in full (rest from reference TRBV5-1 and TRBJ1-1): KAGVTQTPRYLIKTRGQQVTLSCSPISGHRSVSWYQQTPGQGLQFLFEYFSETQRNKGNFPGRFSGRQFSNSRSEMNVSTLELGDSALYLCASSPPDRATEAFFGQGTRLTVV.

The chain couples TRBV11-3 to TRBJ1-2; the match to TRBD1 covers 8 bases. V shed 5 bases, J shed 1 base, and the junction held 6 bases outside the gene matches. From germline, CDR1 is SGHNT and CDR2 YENEEA. This CDR3 contains 15 residues. The CDR3 DNA sequence: TGTGCCAGCAGCCCAGGACAGGGCAATAACTATGGCTACACCTTC. The encoded protein is CASSPGQGNNYGYTF.

The genes are TRBV9 and TRBJ2-1, with unresolved D. Per germline, CDR1 SGDLS and CDR2 YYNGEE. V lost 4 bases and J lost 1, with 12 bases in between. The CDR3 spans 15 residues. In nucleotides, the CDR3 is TGTGCCAGCAGCCCCCTAGACCCTTCCTACAATGAGCAGTTCTTC. As protein: CASSPLDPSYNEQFF. Filled out from reference TRBV9 and TRBJ2-1, the complete variable domain reads DSGVTQTPKHLITATGQRVTLRCSPRSGDLSVYWYQQSLDQGLQFLIQYYNGEERAKGNILERFSAQQFPDLHSELNLSSLELGDSALYFCASSPLDPSYNEQFFGPGTRLTVL.

The chain employs TRBV2 and TRBJ2-1; maybe TRBD2 (6 bases). This CDR3 contains 15 residues. V was trimmed by 3 bases and J by 2 bases, leaving 11 bases between them. CDR1 SNHLY and CDR2 FYNNEI come from the germline V gene. The CDR3 DNA sequence: TGTGCCAGCAGTGATCTTGGAGGGGCCTACAATGAGCAGTTCTTC. Its translation is CASSDLGGAYNEQFF.

CDR3 DNA: TGCAGTGCTCGGGTGGGTACGCAGTATTTT. It is translated as CSARVGTQYF. The V and J genes are TRBV20-1 and TRBJ2-3; D not certain. The V end lost 5 bases, the J end lost 8 bases, and 8 bases lay between the germline ends. This CDR3 has 10 amino acids. CDR1 is DFQATT and CDR2 is SNEGSKA in the germline V gene (reference sequence).

Turning to this clone: The junction departs from germline at one end; a sequencing error may be responsible. The chain carries TRBV7-2 and TRBJ2-2, with 14 bases matching TRBD2. The CDR3 runs 14 residues. CDR1 and CDR2 (germline): SGHTA, FQGNSA. CDR3 loop: CASSLVGLAGDLFF. The CDR3 DNA reads TGTGCCAGCAGCTTAGTGGGACTAGCGGGGGACCTGTTTTTT.

The chain has TRBV5-6 and TRBJ2-5; D gene ambiguous. This CDR3 comprises 14 residues. V lost 0 bases and J lost 1, with 7 bases in between. CDR1 SGHDT and CDR2 YYEEEE come from the germline V gene. CDR3 in amino acids: CASSLVQVQETQYF. The CDR3 DNA sequence: TGTGCCAGCAGCTTGGTTCAGGTCCAAGAGACCCAGTACTTC.

This clone appeared a single time. The chain employs TRBV28 and TRBJ2-5; 8 bases map to TRBD1. Germline CDR1 and CDR2: MDHEN and SYDVKM. V gave up 5 bases and J gave up 3 bases; unmatched junction bases: 5. CDR3 length: 14 residues. The CDR3 DNA reads TGTGCCAGCAGTCCAGACAGGGGTGAAGAGACCCAGTACTTC. Translated, it gives CASSPDRGEETQYF.

The chain couples TRBV6-5 to TRBJ1-1, with 7 bases fitting TRBD1. Per the germline V gene, CDR1 is MNHEY and CDR2 is SVGAGI. The V gene end was trimmed by 2 bases and the J gene end by 7 bases; junction bases not matched to a gene: 4. This CDR3 spans 13 amino acids. The CDR3: CASSYGTELEAFF. CDR3 DNA sequence: TGTGCCAGCAGTTACGGGACAGAACTTGAAGCTTTCTTT.

This chain connects TRBV25-1 to TRBJ1-1; D ambiguous. This CDR3 has 16 amino acids. Trimming left V 3 bases short and J 4 bases short, with 18 bases between. From germline, CDR1 is MGHDK and CDR2 SYGVNS. The CDR3 spells CASSDPLGGYGTEAFF. The CDR3 DNA follows: TGTGCCAGCAGTGATCCCCTAGGCGGATATGGCACTGAAGCTTTCTTT.

In this sample, this clone turned up once. The V and J genes are TRBV7-9 and TRBJ2-7; a weak D match, TRBD2 (5 bases). The CDR3 is made up of 12 amino acids. The V and J ends lost 5 bases and 5 bases respectively, with 10 bases between them. Germline lookup yields CDR1 SEHNR and CDR2 FQNEAQ (reference sequence). The chain's CDR3 is CASSPRAHEQYF. Here the CDR3 DNA reads TGTGCCAGCAGCCCGAGGGCCCACGAGCAGTACTTC.

The rearrangement uses TRBV6-5 and TRBJ1-1; D gene unclear. The V end was cut by 5 bases, the J end by 5 bases, with 15 bases between. The germline CDR1 and CDR2 sequences are MNHEY and SVGAGI. The CDR3 runs 14 residues. This chain's CDR3 is CASSPMGRRTEAFF. CDR3 coding DNA: TGTGCCAGCAGTCCCATGGGCAGGAGGACTGAAGCTTTCTTT.